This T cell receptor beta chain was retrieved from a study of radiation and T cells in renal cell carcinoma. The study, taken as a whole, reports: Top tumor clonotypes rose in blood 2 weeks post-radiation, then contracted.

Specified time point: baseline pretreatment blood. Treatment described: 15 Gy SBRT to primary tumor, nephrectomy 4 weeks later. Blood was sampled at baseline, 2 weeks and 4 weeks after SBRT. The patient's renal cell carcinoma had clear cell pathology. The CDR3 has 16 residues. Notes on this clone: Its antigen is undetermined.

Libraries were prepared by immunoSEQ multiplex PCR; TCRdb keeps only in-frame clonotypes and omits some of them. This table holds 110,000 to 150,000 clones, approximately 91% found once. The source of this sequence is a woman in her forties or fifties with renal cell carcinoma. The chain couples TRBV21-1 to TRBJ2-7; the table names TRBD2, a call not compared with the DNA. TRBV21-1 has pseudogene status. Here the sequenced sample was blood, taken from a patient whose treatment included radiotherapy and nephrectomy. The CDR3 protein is CASSKGTSTPAYEQYF. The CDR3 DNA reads TGTGCCAGCAGCAAAGGGACTAGCACCCCGGCCTACGAGCAGTACTTC.